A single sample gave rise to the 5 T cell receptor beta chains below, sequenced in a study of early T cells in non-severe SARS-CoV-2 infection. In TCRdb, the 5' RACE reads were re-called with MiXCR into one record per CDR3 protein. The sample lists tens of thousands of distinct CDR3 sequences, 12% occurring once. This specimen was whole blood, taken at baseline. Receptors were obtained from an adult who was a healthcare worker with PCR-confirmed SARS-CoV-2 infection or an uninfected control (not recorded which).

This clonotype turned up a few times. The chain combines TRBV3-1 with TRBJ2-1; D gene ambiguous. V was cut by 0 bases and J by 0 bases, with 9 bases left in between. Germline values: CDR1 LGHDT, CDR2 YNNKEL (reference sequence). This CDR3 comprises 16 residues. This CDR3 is CASSQEGSSSYNEQFF. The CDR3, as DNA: TGTGCCAGCAGCCAAGAAGGCTCCAGCTCCTACAATGAGCAGTTCTTC.

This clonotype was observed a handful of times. CDR3 residues: CASSLGTGPEQYF. The CDR3 nucleotides are TGTGCCAGCAGCCTAGGGACGGGTCCCGAGCAGTACTTC. The genes are TRBV7-2 and TRBJ2-7; the D gene could be TRBD1 or TRBD2 (5 bases each). Trimming shortened V by 5 bases and J by 6 bases, and 14 bases separated the two germline ends. Germline V lookup: CDR1 SGHTA, CDR2 FQGNSA. The CDR3 extends over 13 amino acids.

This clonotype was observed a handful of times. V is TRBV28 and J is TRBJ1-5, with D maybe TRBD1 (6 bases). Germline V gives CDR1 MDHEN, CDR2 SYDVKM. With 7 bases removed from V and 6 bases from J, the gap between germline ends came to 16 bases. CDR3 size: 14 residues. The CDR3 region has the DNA TGTGCCAGCATCCCGGGGGCGCCGGGTCAGCCCCAGCATTTT. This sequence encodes CASIPGAPGQPQHF.

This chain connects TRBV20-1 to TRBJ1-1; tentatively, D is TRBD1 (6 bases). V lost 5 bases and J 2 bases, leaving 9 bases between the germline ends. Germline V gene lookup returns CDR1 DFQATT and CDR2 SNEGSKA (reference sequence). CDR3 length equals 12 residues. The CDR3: CSAGQTNTEAFF. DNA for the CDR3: TGCAGTGCTGGACAGACCAACACTGAAGCTTTCTTT.

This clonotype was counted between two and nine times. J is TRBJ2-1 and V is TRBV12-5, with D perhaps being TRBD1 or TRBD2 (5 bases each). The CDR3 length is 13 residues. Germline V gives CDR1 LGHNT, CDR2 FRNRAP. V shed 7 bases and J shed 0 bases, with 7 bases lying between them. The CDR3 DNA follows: TGTGCTAGTGCGGGACCCTCCTACAATGAGCAGTTCTTC. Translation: CASAGPSYNEQFF.